Listed below are T cell receptor beta chains from one sample, sequenced in a study of cytomegalovirus exposure and HLA in healthy donors. TCRdb keeps only in-frame clones here, not all; method: immunoSEQ multiplex PCR. The data contain 150,000 to 200,000 clones, roughly 91% of them seen just once; the ten biggest clones take up 2.5% to 3.5%. Sequencing input: PBMCs. The receptor source for this set is a man aged 18-30 years in good health and CMV-seronegative. Both conserved end residues are part of each CDR3. The D gene is left open where the match is weak. A clone size is listed for some rows: how often the clone was seen (once, few, many), or a class if it is expanded.

J,V,D,size,DNA,CDR3
TRBJ2-5,TRBV5-1,NA,NA,TGCGCCAGCAGCTTGGATTTGGGTACCCCGCGGGAGACCCAGTACTTC,CASSLDLGTPRETQYF
TRBJ2-6,TRBV28,NA,NA,TGTGCCAGCGGCCTCTTGTACTCTGGGGCCAACGTCCTGACTTTC,CASGLLYSGANVLTF
TRBJ1-2,TRBV6-5,NA,NA,TGTGCCAGCAGTTACTCCCGGGTTGACTATGGCTACACCTTC,CASSYSRVDYGYTF
TRBJ2-7,TRBV7-2,NA,once,TGTGCCAGCAGCTTAGAGAGGGGGTCCTACGAGCAGTACTTC,CASSLERGSYEQYF
TRBJ1-2,TRBV29-1,NA,NA,TGCAGCGTTTTAGAGGTTGGGGCGGGGGGCTACACCTTC,CSVLEVGAGGYTF
TRBJ2-7,TRBV2,TRBD1,NA,TGTGCCAGCAGGACAGGGGACCACTACGAGCAGTACTTC,CASRTGDHYEQYF
TRBJ1-6,TRBV6-1,NA,NA,TGTGCCAGCAGGAGGGATTCCTATAATTCACCCCTCCACTTT,CASRRDSYNSPLHF
TRBJ1-4,TRBV25-1,NA,NA,TGTGCCAGCCGCGGGGGGGTTGGTGAAAAACTGTTTTTT,CASRGGVGEKLFF
TRBJ2-1,TRBV30,NA,NA,TGTGCCTGGAGTATCGCGGCGGGTGAGCAGTTCTTC,CAWSIAAGEQFF
TRBJ2-5,TRBV28,NA,NA,TGTGCCAGCAGTACCTCGGGAGTTTACGAGACCCAGTACTTC,CASSTSGVYETQYF
TRBJ2-7,TRBV28,TRBD2,NA,TGTGCCAGCAGTTTTCCCCTCAGCGGGGCCTCCTACGAGCAGTACTTC,CASSFPLSGASYEQYF
TRBJ1-2,TRBV7-9,NA,NA,TGTGCCAGCAGCTTGGCGGGGAGAGTATCAACTTACTATGGCTACACCTTC,CASSLAGRVSTYYGYTF
TRBJ1-1,TRBV2,TRBD1,few,TGTGCCAGCATGGGACAGGGTCTTCCTGAAGCTTTCTTT,CASMGQGLPEAFF
TRBJ2-3,TRBV4-1,TRBD1,NA,TGCGCCAGCAGCCCTCCACCCGGGACAGGGATTTCAAGCTCCACAGATACGCAGTATTTT,CASSPPPGTGISSSTDTQYF
TRBJ2-2,TRBV6-4,TRBD1,few,TGTGCCAGCAGTGACGGGACAGGGGACACCGGGGAGCTGTTTTTT,CASSDGTGDTGELFF
TRBJ2-1,TRBV7-6,TRBD2,once,TGTGCCAGCAGCGCGACTAGCGGGGGGGTGTCCTACAATGAGCAGTTCTTC,CASSATSGGVSYNEQFF
TRBJ2-3,TRBV2,NA,NA,TGTGCCAGCAGCGCTGGGACTTCCCCTAAGTCGGATACGCAGTATTTT,CASSAGTSPKSDTQYF
TRBJ2-3,TRBV5-1,NA,NA,TGCGCCAGCAGCTTGGCCAGGGTGGCGGATACGCAGTATTTT,CASSLARVADTQYF
TRBJ2-3,TRBV7-9,NA,NA,TGTGCCAGCAGCTCCTATACAGGGTCAGATACGCAGTATTTT,CASSSYTGSDTQYF
TRBJ1-2,TRBV7-7,NA,NA,TGTGCTAGCAGCTTAGAGAGGGGACGGGAGAACTATGGCTACACCTTC,CASSLERGRENYGYTF
TRBJ2-7,TRBV23-1,TRBD2,NA,TGCGCCAGCAGTCCTAGCGGGATCGCCTACGAGCAGTACTTC,CASSPSGIAYEQYF
TRBJ2-7,TRBV10-2,NA,NA,TGCGCCAGCAGTGAGTCTGTCGTCGACGAGCAGTACTTC,CASSESVVDEQYF
TRBJ1-2,TRBV4-3,NA,NA,TGCGCCAGCAGCCAAGAAGGGGTGGGCACTACTGGCTACACCTTC,CASSQEGVGTTGYTF
TRBJ2-1,TRBV29-1,NA,once,TGCAGCGCCCGGAGGAATGAGCAGTTCTTC,CSARRNEQFF
TRBJ2-3,TRBV28,TRBD2,NA,TGTGCCAGCGGCGGGAGGATCTCAGATACGCAGTATTTT,CASGGRISDTQYF
TRBJ2-5,TRBV5-1,TRBD1,NA,TGCGCCAGCAGCTTTCGGACAGGGACCATTATGGAGGAGACCCAGTACTTC,CASSFRTGTIMEETQYF
TRBJ2-3,TRBV11-2,NA,NA,TGTGCCAGCAGCTTAGTAGGCGGCAGGGTTTCAGATACGCAGTATTTT,CASSLVGGRVSDTQYF
TRBJ2-3,TRBV27,TRBD2,NA,TGTGCCAGCAGGAAAAGAGCGGGAGGGAGCACAGATACGCAGTATTTT,CASRKRAGGSTDTQYF
TRBJ1-6,TRBV6-1,TRBD1,NA,TGTGCCAGCAGTGAAGGGACAGGCCGATTTAATTCACCCCTCCACTTT,CASSEGTGRFNSPLHF
TRBJ1-5,TRBV7-2,NA,NA,TGTGCCAGCAGCTTAGCAGGGGTCAATCAGCCCCAGCATTTT,CASSLAGVNQPQHF
TRBJ2-1,TRBV10-3,TRBD2,NA,TGTGCCTCGAGGATGAGCGGGAGGGCCAATGAGCAGTTCTTC,CASRMSGRANEQFF
TRBJ1-4,TRBV5-1,TRBD1,NA,TGCGCCAGCAGCGGGTCAGGGGGCCGCCTTGAAAAACTGTTTTTT,CASSGSGGRLEKLFF
TRBJ1-5,TRBV4-2,TRBD1,NA,TGTGCCAGCAGCCAAGCCCTCTTGACAGGGACCAATCAGCCCCAGCATTTT,CASSQALLTGTNQPQHF
TRBJ2-1,TRBV10-1,TRBD2,NA,TGCGCCAGCAGTGAAGTCGGGGGAGGGAGGGATGAGCAGTTCTTC,CASSEVGGGRDEQFF
TRBJ1-1,TRBV19,TRBD1,NA,TGTGCCAGTAGTACGGGACAGTCGCGAACTGAAGCTTTCTTT,CASSTGQSRTEAFF
TRBJ2-3,TRBV10-1,NA,NA,TGCGCCAGCAGTGACCAGCGCGGTAGCACAGATACGCAGTATTTT,CASSDQRGSTDTQYF
TRBJ2-3,TRBV9,TRBD2,NA,TGTGCCAGCAGCGTAGTTAGCGGGAGTAGAAATACGCAGTATTTT,CASSVVSGSRNTQYF
TRBJ2-7,TRBV4-1,TRBD1,NA,TGCGCCAGCAGCCGTCGACAGGGAAATTCCTACGAGCAGTACTTC,CASSRRQGNSYEQYF
TRBJ2-7,TRBV27,NA,NA,TGTGCCAGCAGTTTGCGTGTCGGCGGCTTCTACGAGCAGTACTTC,CASSLRVGGFYEQYF
TRBJ1-1,TRBV6-1,NA,NA,TGTGCCAGCAGTGAAGGTATGGGGCCCACTGACACTGAAGCTTTCTTT,CASSEGMGPTDTEAFF
TRBJ2-7,TRBV28,NA,NA,TGTGCCAGCAGTTTATTGGGCCACTCCTACGAGCAGTACTTC,CASSLLGHSYEQYF